This T cell receptor beta chain emerged from a study of blood T cell repertoires in COVID-19. V shed 5 bases and J 1 base; nucleotides not matched to a gene: 4. The CDR3 sequence is 14 residues long. Germline loops: CDR1 SQVTM, CDR2 ANQGSEA. Assay used: immunoSEQ multiplex PCR; TCRdb lists only in-frame clones, some missing. The table has a few hundred thousand clones, 89% seen once; the top ten hold around 10%. This clone came up a few times. Source material: peripheral blood. This sequence was found in a woman aged 25-40 years with COVID-19, enrolled during active disease. The V gene is TRBV29-1, the J gene TRBJ2-2; TRBD1 matches 7 bases. The CDR3 DNA sequence: TGCAGCGTTCTCGACAGGGTGAACACCGGGGAGCTGTTTTTT. Its protein product is CSVLDRVNTGELFF.